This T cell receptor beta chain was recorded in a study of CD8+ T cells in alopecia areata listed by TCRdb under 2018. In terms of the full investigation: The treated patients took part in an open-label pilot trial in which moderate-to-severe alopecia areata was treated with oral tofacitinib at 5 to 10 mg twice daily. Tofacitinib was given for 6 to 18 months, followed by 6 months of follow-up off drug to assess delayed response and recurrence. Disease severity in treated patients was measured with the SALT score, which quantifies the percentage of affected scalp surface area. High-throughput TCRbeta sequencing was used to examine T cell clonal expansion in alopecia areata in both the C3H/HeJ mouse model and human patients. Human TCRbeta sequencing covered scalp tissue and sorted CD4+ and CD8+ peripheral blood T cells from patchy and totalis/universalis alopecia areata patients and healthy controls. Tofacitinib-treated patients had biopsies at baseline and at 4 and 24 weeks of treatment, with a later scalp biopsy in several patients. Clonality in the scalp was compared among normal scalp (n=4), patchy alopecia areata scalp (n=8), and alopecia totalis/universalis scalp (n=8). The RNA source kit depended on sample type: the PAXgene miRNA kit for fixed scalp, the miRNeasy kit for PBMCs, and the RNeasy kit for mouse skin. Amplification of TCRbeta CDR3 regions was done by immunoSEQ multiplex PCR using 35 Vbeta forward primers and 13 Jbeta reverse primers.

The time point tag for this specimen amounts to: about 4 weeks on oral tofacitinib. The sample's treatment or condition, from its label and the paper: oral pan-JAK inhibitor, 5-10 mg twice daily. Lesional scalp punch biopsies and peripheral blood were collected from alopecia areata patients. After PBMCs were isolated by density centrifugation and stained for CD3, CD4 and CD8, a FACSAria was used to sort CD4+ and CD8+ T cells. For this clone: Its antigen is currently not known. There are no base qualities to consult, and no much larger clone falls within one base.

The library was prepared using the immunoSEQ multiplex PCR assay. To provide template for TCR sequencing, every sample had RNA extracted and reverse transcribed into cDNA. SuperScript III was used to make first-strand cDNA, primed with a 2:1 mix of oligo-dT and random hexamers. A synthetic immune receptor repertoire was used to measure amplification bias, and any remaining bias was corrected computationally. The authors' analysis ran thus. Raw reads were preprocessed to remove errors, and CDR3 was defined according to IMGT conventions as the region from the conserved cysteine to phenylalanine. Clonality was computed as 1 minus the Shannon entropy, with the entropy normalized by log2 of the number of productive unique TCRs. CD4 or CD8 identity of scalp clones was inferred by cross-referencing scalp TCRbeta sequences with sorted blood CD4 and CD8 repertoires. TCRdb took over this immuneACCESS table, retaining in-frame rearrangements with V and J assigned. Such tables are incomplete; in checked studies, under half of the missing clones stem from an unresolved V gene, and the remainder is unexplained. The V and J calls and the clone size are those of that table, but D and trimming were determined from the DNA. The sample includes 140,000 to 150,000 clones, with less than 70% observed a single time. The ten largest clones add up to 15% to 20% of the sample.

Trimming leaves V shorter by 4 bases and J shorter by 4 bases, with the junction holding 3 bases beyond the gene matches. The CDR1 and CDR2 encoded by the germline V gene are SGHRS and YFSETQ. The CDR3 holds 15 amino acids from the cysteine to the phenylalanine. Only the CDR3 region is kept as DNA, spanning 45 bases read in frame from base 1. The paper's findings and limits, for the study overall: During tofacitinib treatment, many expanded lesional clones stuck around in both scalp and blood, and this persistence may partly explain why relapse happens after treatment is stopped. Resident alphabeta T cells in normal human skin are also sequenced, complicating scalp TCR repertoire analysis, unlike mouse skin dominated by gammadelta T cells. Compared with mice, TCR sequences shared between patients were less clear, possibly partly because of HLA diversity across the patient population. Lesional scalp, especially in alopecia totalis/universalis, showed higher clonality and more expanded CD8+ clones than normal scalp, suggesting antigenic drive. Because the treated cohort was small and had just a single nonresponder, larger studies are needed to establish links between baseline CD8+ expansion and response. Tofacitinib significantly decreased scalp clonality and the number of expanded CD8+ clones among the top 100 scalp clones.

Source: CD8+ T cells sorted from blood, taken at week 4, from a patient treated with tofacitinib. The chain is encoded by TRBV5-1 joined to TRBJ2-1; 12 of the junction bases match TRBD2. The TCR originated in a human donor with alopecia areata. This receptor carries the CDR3 CASSNGLAGYNEQFF. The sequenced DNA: TGCGCCAGCAGCAACGGACTAGCGGGATACAATGAGCAGTTCTTC.